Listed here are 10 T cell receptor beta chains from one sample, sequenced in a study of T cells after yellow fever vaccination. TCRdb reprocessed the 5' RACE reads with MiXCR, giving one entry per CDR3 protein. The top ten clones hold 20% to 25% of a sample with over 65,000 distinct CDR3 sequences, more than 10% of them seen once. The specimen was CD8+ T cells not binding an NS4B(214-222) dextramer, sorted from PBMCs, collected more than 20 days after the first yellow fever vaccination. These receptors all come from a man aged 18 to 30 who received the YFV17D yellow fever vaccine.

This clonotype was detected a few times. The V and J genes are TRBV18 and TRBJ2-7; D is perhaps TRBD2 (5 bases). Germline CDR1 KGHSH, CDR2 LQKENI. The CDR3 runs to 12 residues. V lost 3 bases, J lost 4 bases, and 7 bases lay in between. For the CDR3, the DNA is TGTGCCAGCTCACCGGGAGTTTACGAGCAGTACTTC. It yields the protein CASSPGVYEQYF.

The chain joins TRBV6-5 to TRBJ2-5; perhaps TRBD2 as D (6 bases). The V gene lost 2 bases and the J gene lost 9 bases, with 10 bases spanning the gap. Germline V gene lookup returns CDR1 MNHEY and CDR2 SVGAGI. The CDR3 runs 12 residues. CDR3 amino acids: CASSYPKRAQYF. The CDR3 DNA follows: TGTGCCAGCAGTTACCCGAAGCGGGCCCAGTACTTC.

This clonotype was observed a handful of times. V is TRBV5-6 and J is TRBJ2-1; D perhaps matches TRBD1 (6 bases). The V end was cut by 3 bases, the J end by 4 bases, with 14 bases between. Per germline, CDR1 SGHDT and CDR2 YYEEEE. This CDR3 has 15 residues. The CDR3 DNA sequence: TGTGCCAGCAGCTCTCCTACAGGGTGGTACAATGAGCAGTTCTTC. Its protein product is CASSSPTGWYNEQFF.

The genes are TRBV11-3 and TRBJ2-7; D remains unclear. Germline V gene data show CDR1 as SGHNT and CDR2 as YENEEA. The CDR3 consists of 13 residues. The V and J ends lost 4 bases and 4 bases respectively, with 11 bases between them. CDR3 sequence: CASSSRLGYEQYF. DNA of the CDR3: TGTGCCAGCAGCTCGCGGTTGGGTTACGAGCAGTACTTC.

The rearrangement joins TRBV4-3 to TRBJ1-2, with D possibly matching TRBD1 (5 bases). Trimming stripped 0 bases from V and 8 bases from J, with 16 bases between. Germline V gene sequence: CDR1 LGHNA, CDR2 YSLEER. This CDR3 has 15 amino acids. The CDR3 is CASSQDLPREIGYTF. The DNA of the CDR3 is TGCGCCAGCAGCCAAGATCTTCCCAGGGAGATCGGCTACACCTTC.

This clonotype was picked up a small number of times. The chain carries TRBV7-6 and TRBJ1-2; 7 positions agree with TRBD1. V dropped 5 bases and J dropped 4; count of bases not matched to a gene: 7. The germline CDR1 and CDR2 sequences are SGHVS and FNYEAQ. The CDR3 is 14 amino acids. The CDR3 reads CASSPGDSSYGYTF. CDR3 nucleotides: TGTGCCAGCAGCCCGGGGGACAGTTCCTATGGCTACACCTTC.

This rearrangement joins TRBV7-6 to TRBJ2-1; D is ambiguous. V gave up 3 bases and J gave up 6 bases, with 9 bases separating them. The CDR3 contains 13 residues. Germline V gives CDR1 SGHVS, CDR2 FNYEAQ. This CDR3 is CASSLSGSNEQFF. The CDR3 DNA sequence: TGTGCCAGCAGCTTGTCGGGTTCCAATGAGCAGTTCTTC.

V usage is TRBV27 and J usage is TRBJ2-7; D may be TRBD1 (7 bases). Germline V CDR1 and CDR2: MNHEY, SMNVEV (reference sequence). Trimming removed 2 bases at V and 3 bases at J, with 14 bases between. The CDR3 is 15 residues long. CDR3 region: CASSLGQGGGYEQYV. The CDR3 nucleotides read TGTGCCAGCAGTTTAGGGCAGGGGGGAGGCTACGAGCAGTACGTC.

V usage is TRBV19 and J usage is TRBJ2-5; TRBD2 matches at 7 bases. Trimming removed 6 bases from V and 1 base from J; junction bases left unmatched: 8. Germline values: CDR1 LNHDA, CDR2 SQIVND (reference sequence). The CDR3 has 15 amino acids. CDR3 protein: CASRMMTSSQETQYF. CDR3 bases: TGTGCCAGTAGGATGATGACTAGCTCCCAAGAGACCCAGTACTTC.

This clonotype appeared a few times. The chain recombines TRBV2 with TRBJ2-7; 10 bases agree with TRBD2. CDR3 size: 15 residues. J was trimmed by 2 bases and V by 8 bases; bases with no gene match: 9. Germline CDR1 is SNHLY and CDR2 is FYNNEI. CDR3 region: CASGLSGGTTYEQYV. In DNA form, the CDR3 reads TGTGCCAGCGGCCTTAGCGGGGGGACGACCTACGAGCAGTACGTC.